One and the same sample provided the 9 T cell receptor beta chains below, sequenced in a study of T cell changes during pregnancy in multiple sclerosis. Using immunoSEQ multiplex PCR, the repertoire was profiled, and TCRdb retains in-frame clones only, with some absent. The sample lists about 70,000 clones, approximately 94% occurring once. The sample here was peripheral blood, taken in the third trimester of pregnancy. The receptor set was obtained from a female donor with multiple sclerosis, enrolled in a pregnancy study.

The V and J genes are TRBV29-1 and TRBJ2-7, with a tentative D call TRBD1 (5 bases). Germline CDR1 SQVTM, CDR2 ANQGSEA. V was pared by 7 bases and J by 5 bases, with 15 bases between. The CDR3 totals 12 residues. Written as DNA, the CDR3 is TGCAGCGGATCGGTTAGGGGCGACGAGCAGTACTTC. Translated: CSGSVRGDEQYF.

V and J are TRBV2 and TRBJ2-5; the match to TRBD2 covers 7 bases. J was trimmed by 2 bases and V by 7 bases; bases with no gene match: 16. Germline CDR1 SNHLY, CDR2 FYNNEI. The CDR3 totals 17 residues. The chain's CDR3 is CASTVRPAGWSQETQYF. Written as DNA, the CDR3 is TGTGCCAGCACAGTTCGCCCAGCGGGGTGGAGTCAAGAGACCCAGTACTTC.

J is TRBJ2-1 and V is TRBV7-2; 8 nucleotides line up with TRBD1. This CDR3 has 14 amino acids. Germline CDR1 SGHTA, CDR2 FQGNSA. Trimming took 3 bases from V and 2 from J; bases not matched to a gene: 0. This CDR3 reads CASSLDRAYNEQFF. DNA for the CDR3: TGTGCCAGCAGCTTGGACAGGGCCTACAATGAGCAGTTCTTC. Looking up the rest from reference TRBV7-2 and TRBJ2-1 gives the full variable domain: GAGVSQSPSNKVTEKGKDVELRCDPISGHTALYWYRQSLGQGLEFLIYFQGNSAPDKSGLPSDRFSAERTGGSVSTLTIQRTQQEDSAVYLCASSLDRAYNEQFFGPGTRLTVL.

The gene calls are TRBV9 and TRBJ2-7; 13 nucleotides align to TRBD2. After removal of 4 bases from V and 5 bases from J, the junction contained 6 bases not matched to a gene. This CDR3 region has 15 residues. The germline CDR1 and CDR2 sequences are SGDLS and YYNGEE. CDR3 in amino acids: CASSLGTSGINEQYF. The CDR3 region has the DNA TGTGCCAGCAGCCTTGGGACTAGCGGGATCAACGAGCAGTACTTC.

The chain employs TRBV9 and TRBJ1-5; 10 nucleotides align to TRBD1. The CDR3 sequence is 14 residues long. CDR1 is SGDLS and CDR2 is YYNGEE in the germline V gene. V was pared by 3 bases and J by 7 bases, with 4 bases of the junction left unmatched. The CDR3 nucleotides are TGTGCCAGCAGCGCCGGGACAGGGGCGCAGCCCCAGCATTTT. As protein: CASSAGTGAQPQHF.

The gene calls are TRBV7-3 and TRBJ1-2; 8 bases fit TRBD1. V trimming: 5 bases; J trimming: 3 bases; junction bases outside the gene matches: 5. CDR3 size: 14 residues. From germline, CDR1 is SGHTA and CDR2 FQGTGA. CDR3 sequence: CASSPTDRDYGYTF. The CDR3 coding sequence is TGTGCCAGCAGCCCGACGGACAGGGACTATGGCTACACCTTC.

J is TRBJ2-1 and V is TRBV5-4; a weak D match, TRBD2 (6 bases). This CDR3 is 15 amino acids long. Per the germline V gene, CDR1 is SGHNT and CDR2 is YYREEE (reference sequence). The CDR3 bases are TGTGCAGTTGAGGATCGGGAGAAGGGTGGGGATGAGCAGTTCTTC. Its translation: CAVEDREKGGDEQFF.

The gene calls are TRBV7-9 and TRBJ2-1, with a possible D match to TRBD1 (5 bases). The CDR3 has 13 amino acids. Trimming took 11 bases from V and 3 from J, leaving 14 bases between them. CDR1 and CDR2 from the germline V gene are SEHNR and FQNEAQ (reference sequence). The CDR3 reads CAGWTRNYNEQFF. Here the CDR3 DNA reads TGTGCCGGTTGGACAAGAAACTACAATGAGCAGTTCTTC.

This sequence joins TRBV10-3 and TRBJ2-4; perhaps TRBD1 as D (6 bases). The length of the CDR3 is 15 residues. V dropped 3 bases and J dropped 6 bases, with 15 bases sitting between them. CDR1 and CDR2 (germline): ENHRY, SYGVKD. CDR3 sequence (DNA): TGTGCCATCAGTGACCCGCACAGGGACGGAAACATTCAGTACTTC. Protein product: CAISDPHRDGNIQYF.